These T cell receptor beta chains were read from a single sample in a study of identical twins. TCRdb passed the 5' RACE reads through MiXCR, listing each CDR3 protein once. Of approximately 250,000 distinct CDR3 sequences detected, about 6.7% appear once; the ten largest clones hold roughly 15%. The same sample was also studied in work on T cells expressing NK-cell markers.

Source material: CD8+ T cells sorted from blood. These receptors were obtained from a woman aged 18-29 years in good health. The CDR3 runs from the conserved cysteine through the conserved F or W. D genes are given only for firm matches. For some rows the clone size is stated as once, few or many, or as a class when expanded; others skip it.

CDR3nt	CDR3aa	v_gene	j_gene	d_gene	abundance
TGTGCCAGCAGCCAGAGGATGCTAGCGGGACAGGCTACGCAGTATTTT	CASSQRMLAGQATQYF	TRBV3-1	TRBJ2-3	NA	many
TGTGCCAGCAGTGAATCATACAATGAGCAGTTCTTC	CASSESYNEQFF	TRBV2	TRBJ2-1	NA	few
TGCAGTGCTAGAGACCCGGACATCCCGAACACCGGGGAGCTGTTTTTT	CSARDPDIPNTGELFF	TRBV20-1	TRBJ2-2	NA	few
TGTGCCAGCAGCCAATCCACAGCGAACACTGAAGCTTTCTTT	CASSQSTANTEAFF	TRBV16	TRBJ1-1	NA	NA
TGTGCCAGCAGTTTCGCCAGGAGCTACGAGCAGTACTTC	CASSFARSYEQYF	TRBV12-3/TRBV12-4	TRBJ2-7	NA	NA
TGTGCCAGCAGTTACGGTTATCAAGAGACCCAGTACTTC	CASSYGYQETQYF	TRBV6-5	TRBJ2-5	NA	few
TGTGCCAGCAGTTGGGGGGAAAAACTGTTTTTT	CASSWGEKLFF	TRBV12-3/TRBV12-4	TRBJ1-4	NA	many
TGCGCCAGCAGCCATGACAGGGGACCCTACAATGAGCAGTTCTTC	CASSHDRGPYNEQFF	TRBV5-1	TRBJ2-1	TRBD1	NA
TGCAGTGCTAGAGACCCACGGGGCTGGGGCAAAAACATTCAGTACTTC	CSARDPRGWGKNIQYF	TRBV20-1	TRBJ2-4	NA	few
TGCAGTGCTGGAAGAGAAAGGGGAGGGCCCAATGAGCAGTTCTTC	CSAGRERGGPNEQFF	TRBV20-1	TRBJ2-1	TRBD2	once
TGTGCCAGCAGTTTACTAACAGGGGCTTATTTGAACACTGAAGCTTTCTTT	CASSLLTGAYLNTEAFF	TRBV27	TRBJ1-1	TRBD1	NA
TGTGCCAGCAGCTTCCCCCGGGGGGACTATGGCTACACCTTC	CASSFPRGDYGYTF	TRBV11-2	TRBJ1-2	NA	few
TGTGCCAGCAGCGTAGTTCCGGACGGCTATAATGAAAAACTGTTTTTT	CASSVVPDGYNEKLFF	TRBV9	TRBJ1-4	NA	few
TGTGCCAGCTGCGATGGCACCGGGGAGCTGTTTTTT	CASCDGTGELFF	TRBV2	TRBJ2-2	NA	few
TGCAGTGGGGAGGCAGGGGGAACCGGGGAGCTGTTTTTT	CSGEAGGTGELFF	TRBV29-1	TRBJ2-2	NA	many
TGTGCCAGCAGCCCGAAGCCGGACACCATATATTTT	CASSPKPDTIYF	TRBV7-9	TRBJ1-3	NA	NA
TGTGCCAGCAGTGAAGTAATTAGCGGGAGTCGGGTGGAGCAGTTCTTC	CASSEVISGSRVEQFF	TRBV6-1	TRBJ2-1	TRBD2	many
TGTGCCAGCACCCGGGGCAGAGATACGCAGTATTTT	CASTRGRDTQYF	TRBV3-1	TRBJ2-3	NA	NA
TGTGCCAGCAGCTCGACAGAGGGGAACACTGAAGCTTTCTTT	CASSSTEGNTEAFF	TRBV11-2	TRBJ1-1	NA	NA
TGTGCCAGCGAGGGTATTGAAGCTTTCTTT	CASEGIEAFF	TRBV5-5	TRBJ1-1	NA	many
TGTGCCAGCAGCCCCGGAGGTGGACTCCAGCAGTACTTC	CASSPGGGLQQYF	TRBV9	TRBJ2-7	NA	NA
TGCAGTACCCCAGACTACTCCTACAATGAGCAGTTCTTC	CSTPDYSYNEQFF	TRBV20-1	TRBJ2-1	NA	NA
TGTGCCAGCACCCCCGGACCCGGGGAGCTGTTTTTT	CASTPGPGELFF	TRBV12-3/TRBV12-4	TRBJ2-2	NA	many
TGTGCCAGCAGTCTATACGGCCCCCTTTACACAGATACGCAGTATTTT	CASSLYGPLYTDTQYF	TRBV6-1	TRBJ2-3	NA	NA
TGTGCCAGCAATTACGGAGGGAACACTGAAGCTTTCTTT	CASNYGGNTEAFF	TRBV6-5	TRBJ1-1	NA	NA